This T cell receptor beta chain was retrieved from a study of shared clonotypes between healthy human individuals. For sorted subsets, 150 to 200 ng DNA per replicate equaled about 30,000 T cell genomes. In the authors' methods: Filtering of immunoSEQ junctional sequences could not match full-length read filtering. The data were produced by immunoSEQ multiplex PCR, yet TCRdb's version contains in-frame clones alone and is incomplete. V and J calls plus clone size are reproduced from that table; the DNA served to infer D and trimming. Of hundreds of thousands of clones listed, 72% are singletons. This clone was found once. Its cognate antigen is unknown. Germline V gene data show CDR1 as SGHTS and CDR2 as YDEGEE. The CDR3 length is 16 residues. After removal of 4 bases from V and 3 bases from J, the junction contained 10 bases not matched to a gene. Study-level findings and limits: Shared across several donors were around 4.7% of the naive CD4 clonotypes.

Those who donated, Caucasian adults without exception, all lived in Nashville, Tennessee. The sequence was collected from a woman aged 25 to 39 in good health. The chain carries TRBV5-8 and TRBJ1-5, with 7 bases lining up with TRBD1. Sequencing input: memory CD4+ T cells sorted from blood. Described subset: CD45RA-negative fraction. Here the CDR3 reads CASSRTSGTANQPQHF. For the CDR3, the DNA is TGTGCCAGCAGCCGAACTTCGGGGACAGCCAATCAGCCCCAGCATTTT.